Presented here are 32 T cell receptor beta chains from one specimen sequenced in a study of blood T cell repertoires in COVID-19. Measured with immunoSEQ multiplex PCR; TCRdb has only the in-frame clones, and not every one. Here the sample spans 350,000 to 400,000 clones, 80% to 95% being singletons. The sequenced sample was PBMCs or T cells enriched from blood (not recorded which). Receptors originate from a woman aged 40 to 50 who had been exposed to COVID-19.

The CDR3 DNA is TGTGCCAGCAAATCGGGGGTACCGAACACCGGGGAGCTGTTTTTT. Translating it yields CASKSGVPNTGELFF. The chain links TRBV13 to TRBJ2-2; D might be TRBD2 (6 bases). V was trimmed by 7 bases and J by 0 bases, leaving 12 bases between them. CDR1 and CDR2 from the germline V gene are PRHDT and FYEKMQ (reference sequence). The CDR3 spans 15 residues.

V gene TRBV7-2 combines with J gene TRBJ1-3, with TRBD1 matching over 7 bases. Looked up from germline, CDR1 is SGHTA and CDR2 is FQGNSA. V lost 5 bases and J lost 3; bases outside the gene matches: 7. The CDR3 spans 15 residues. The CDR3, as DNA: TGTGCCAGCAGCCCAGCAGGGGGTCGTGGAAACACCATATATTTT. Protein sequence: CASSPAGGRGNTIYF.

This chain connects TRBV7-2 to TRBJ2-4, with D possibly matching TRBD2 (5 bases). This CDR3 is built from 14 residues. Germline V gene sequence: CDR1 SGHTA, CDR2 FQGNSA. The V gene lost 1 base and the J gene lost 7 bases, with 11 bases spanning the gap. The CDR3 DNA sequence: TGTGCCAGCAGCTTAGAGGAGAGGGTGAACATTCAGTACTTC. This codes for CASSLEERVNIQYF.

The chain links TRBV30 to TRBJ2-7; the match to TRBD1 covers 11 bases. There are 14 residues in the CDR3. Germline V gene sequence: CDR1 GTSNPN, CDR2 SVGIG (reference sequence). V was pared by 3 bases and J by 6 bases, with 7 bases of the junction left unmatched. This CDR3 is CAWRGQGARGEQYF. CDR3 sequence (DNA): TGTGCCTGGAGAGGACAGGGGGCTAGAGGCGAGCAGTACTTC.

Only one count was recorded for this clone. This chain links TRBV27 with TRBJ1-1, with 7 bases matching TRBD1. The V and J ends lost 5 bases and 0 bases, in that order; junction bases with no gene match: 18. There are 19 residues in the CDR3. Germline lookup yields CDR1 MNHEY and CDR2 SMNVEV (reference sequence). CDR3: CASSPLPLDRVTMNTEAFF. The DNA for the CDR3 is TGTGCCAGCAGTCCGCTGCCTCTCGACAGGGTCACCATGAACACTGAAGCTTTCTTT.

This clone showed up just a few times. The chain couples TRBV10-1 to TRBJ1-3, with TRBD1 matching over 7 bases. V was clipped by 6 bases and J by 3 bases; unmatched bases: 5. CDR3 size: 14 residues. CDR1 WNHNN and CDR2 SYGVQD come from the germline V gene (reference sequence). The CDR3 here is CASSPTGDGNTIYF. CDR3 nucleotides: TGCGCCAGCAGCCCCACAGGGGATGGAAACACCATATATTTT.

The chain employs TRBV30 and TRBJ2-7; the match to TRBD1 covers 9 bases. The ends lost 5 bases at V and 6 bases at J; junction bases unmatched: 2. The CDR3 contains 11 residues. From germline, CDR1 is GTSNPN and CDR2 SVGIG (reference sequence). This CDR3 is CAWGQGLEQYF. CDR3 sequence (DNA): TGTGCCTGGGGACAGGGGCTCGAGCAGTACTTC.

This rearrangement joins TRBV25-1 to TRBJ2-1, with D tentatively TRBD2 (6 bases). V was pared by 6 bases and J by 4 bases, with 19 bases between. Per the germline V gene, CDR1 is MGHDK and CDR2 is SYGVNS. CDR3 length equals 16 residues. The CDR3 here is CASSPHRGGEYNEQFF. CDR3 in DNA: TGTGCCAGCAGCCCCCACCGTGGCGGGGAGTACAATGAGCAGTTCTTC.

V is TRBV7-6 and J is TRBJ1-2; D is undetermined. Trimming stripped 5 bases from V and 4 bases from J, with 14 bases between. Germline-derived CDR1 and CDR2 are SGHVS and FNYEAQ. This CDR3 comprises 14 residues. The CDR3 is CASSPRGSLYGYTF. DNA of the CDR3: TGTGCCAGCAGCCCCCGCGGGTCTCTCTATGGCTACACCTTC. The whole variable domain, remainder taken from reference TRBV7-6 and TRBJ1-2, is GAGVSQSPRYKVTKRGQDVALRCDPISGHVSLYWYRQALGQGPEFLTYFNYEAQQDKSGLPNDRFSAERPEGSISTLTIQRTEQRDSAMYRCASSPRGSLYGYTFGSGTRLTVV.

The gene calls are TRBV7-2 and TRBJ2-1, with 8 bases lining up with TRBD2. CDR3 length: 15 amino acids. Germline V gene sequence: CDR1 SGHTA, CDR2 FQGNSA. Losses at the gene ends were 2 bases for V and 6 bases for J; bases not matched to a gene: 6. The CDR3 DNA reads TGTGCCAGCAGCTTAACCGGACTAGCCGGCAATGAGCAGTTCTTC. This encodes CASSLTGLAGNEQFF.

The rearrangement uses TRBV24-1 and TRBJ1-1; 11 bases are a match to TRBD1. This CDR3 has 15 residues. The V gene end was trimmed by 3 bases and the J gene end by 5 bases; junction bases not matched to a gene: 4. Germline CDR1 reads KGHDR; CDR2 reads SFDVKD. The CDR3: CATSDGTGGKTEAFF. The CDR3 DNA follows: TGTGCCACCAGTGATGGGACAGGGGGGAAAACTGAAGCTTTCTTT.

The rearrangement joins TRBV7-6 to TRBJ2-7, with 10 bases that match TRBD2. CDR3 length: 16 amino acids. Germline values: CDR1 SGHVS, CDR2 FNYEAQ. The V segment lost 1 base and the J segment 5 bases; nucleotides outside the gene matches: 8. CDR3 in amino acids: CASSLVTSGGANEQYF. The CDR3, as DNA: TGTGCCAGCAGCTTAGTTACCAGCGGGGGGGCCAACGAGCAGTACTTC.

The chain links TRBV7-2 to TRBJ2-1; TRBD2 might be the D (5 bases). This CDR3 has 11 amino acids. The ends were cut back, 3 bases at V and 9 bases at J, with 6 bases in the middle. Germline values: CDR1 SGHTA, CDR2 FQGNSA. The CDR3, as DNA: TGTGCCAGCAGCTTTGCGGGTGAGCAGTTCTTC. Protein: CASSFAGEQFF. The full variable domain, its missing parts supplied by reference TRBV7-2 and TRBJ2-1, is GAGVSQSPSNKVTEKGKDVELRCDPISGHTALYWYRQSLGQGLEFLIYFQGNSAPDKSGLPSDRFSAERTGGSVSTLTIQRTQQEDSAVYLCASSFAGEQFFGPGTRLTVL.

This clone was recorded once. J is TRBJ1-1 and V is TRBV30, with a tentative D call TRBD1 (6 bases). Germline-derived CDR1 and CDR2 are GTSNPN and SVGIG (reference sequence). Trimming cost V 1 base and J 1 base, with 10 bases left between them. The CDR3 is made up of 14 amino acids. The CDR3 coding sequence is TGTGCCTGGAGTGCTGGACAGACGAACACTGAAGCTTTCTTT. This gives the protein CAWSAGQTNTEAFF.

The rearrangement links TRBV30 to TRBJ1-2; a weak D match, TRBD1 (6 bases). The CDR3 loop spans 14 amino acids. Germline CDR1 is GTSNPN and CDR2 is SVGIG (reference sequence). Trimming shortened V by 2 bases and J by 3 bases, and 13 bases separated the two germline ends. Here the CDR3 reads CAWSRGGGDYGYTF. CDR3 bases: TGTGCCTGGAGTCGAGGGGGGGGAGACTATGGCTACACCTTC.

A few counts support this clone. J is TRBJ1-2 and V is TRBV5-1, with 11 bases matching TRBD1. Germline lookup yields CDR1 SGHRS and CDR2 YFSETQ. Trimming took 4 bases from V and 3 from J; bases not matched to a gene: 14. This CDR3 has 18 amino acids. CDR3 DNA: TGCGCCAGCAGCCCATCAGGACAGGGGGCGCGGAGCTACTATGGCTACACCTTC. Protein sequence: CASSPSGQGARSYYGYTF.

The CDR3 nucleotides read TGCGCCAGCAGCCAAGATACCGGGAGTCAGCCCCAGCATTTT. It translates to CASSQDTGSQPQHF. The chain links TRBV4-3 to TRBJ1-5; D is unresolved. The V end lost 0 bases, the J end lost 6 bases, and 9 bases lay between the germline ends. The CDR3 sequence is 14 residues long. Germline lookup yields CDR1 LGHNA and CDR2 YSLEER.

In this sample, this clone turned up a few times. V and J are TRBV18 and TRBJ1-1, with 8 positions matching TRBD1. Germline V CDR1 and CDR2: KGHSH, LQKENI. Trimming removed 4 bases from V and 7 bases from J; junction bases left unmatched: 8. The CDR3 contains 14 residues. The CDR3 DNA reads TGTGCCAGCTCACTGACGGGACAGGCCGTTGAAGCTTTCTTT. Its protein product is CASSLTGQAVEAFF.

The genes are TRBV20-1 and TRBJ2-7; 9 nucleotides line up with TRBD1. CDR1 and CDR2 from the germline V gene are DFQATT and SNEGSKA (reference sequence). With 3 bases clipped from V and 5 bases from J, the junction kept 5 bases outside the gene matches. The CDR3 runs to 13 residues. The CDR3 coding sequence is TGCAGTGCTAGTAAGACAGGGGGTGACGAGCAGTACTTC. Translating gives CSASKTGGDEQYF.

The chain is built from TRBV2 and TRBJ1-2; 8 bases line up with TRBD1. Germline lookup yields CDR1 SNHLY and CDR2 FYNNEI. The CDR3 contains 14 residues. J lost 4 bases, V lost 7 bases, and 8 bases had no gene match. CDR3 amino acids: CASTPQGASYGYTF. As DNA, the CDR3 is TGTGCCAGCACGCCCCAGGGGGCGTCCTATGGCTACACCTTC.

This chain joins TRBV11-2 and TRBJ2-7, with 12 bases fitting TRBD1. The germline V gene encodes CDR1 SGHAT and CDR2 FQNNGV. This CDR3 spans 18 amino acids. The trim removed 2 bases at V and 0 bases at J, leaving 8 bases unmatched. CDR3 in DNA: TGTGCCAGCAGCTTAAGGACGGGACAGGGGGCCTCCTCCTACGAGCAGTACTTC. Protein sequence: CASSLRTGQGASSYEQYF.

The chain couples TRBV30 to TRBJ2-2; 15 bases map to TRBD2. This CDR3 spans 19 amino acids. V shed 1 base, J shed 6 bases, and the junction held 12 bases outside the gene matches. Germline lookup yields CDR1 GTSNPN and CDR2 SVGIG (reference sequence). CDR3 in amino acids: CAWSAGTSGRYMGAGELFF. CDR3 sequence (DNA): TGTGCCTGGAGTGCGGGGACTAGCGGGAGGTATATGGGGGCCGGGGAGCTGTTTTTT.

V is TRBV7-9 and J is TRBJ1-1, with unresolved D. The germline V and J ends were trimmed by 4 bases and 4 bases, with 4 bases remaining between them. CDR1 is SEHNR, CDR2 FQNEAQ, per germline (reference sequence). The CDR3 is 11 amino acids. The CDR3, as DNA: TGTGCCAGCAGCTCGGTCACTGAAGCTTTCTTT. Translating it yields CASSSVTEAFF.

The rearrangement links TRBV4-3 to TRBJ2-3; 10 bases align to TRBD1. The germline V gene encodes CDR1 LGHNA and CDR2 YSLEER. The ends lost 0 bases at V and 0 bases at J; junction bases unmatched: 15. CDR3 length equals 21 residues. The DNA for the CDR3 is TGCGCCAGCAGCCAAGATCCAGGACAGGGGGTCGGGAGGGCCAGCACAGATACGCAGTATTTT. Its protein product is CASSQDPGQGVGRASTDTQYF.

The V and J genes are TRBV7-2 and TRBJ2-3, with TRBD2 matching over 7 bases. The germline V gene encodes CDR1 SGHTA and CDR2 FQGNSA. V lost 6 bases and J lost 0; bases outside the gene matches: 9. The CDR3 covers 16 residues. The chain's CDR3 is CASRRPSGTSTDTQYF. The CDR3, as DNA: TGTGCCAGCAGACGACCTAGCGGAACTAGCACAGATACGCAGTATTTT. Filled out from reference TRBV7-2 and TRBJ2-3, the complete variable domain reads GAGVSQSPSNKVTEKGKDVELRCDPISGHTALYWYRQSLGQGLEFLIYFQGNSAPDKSGLPSDRFSAERTGGSVSTLTIQRTQQEDSAVYLCASRRPSGTSTDTQYFGPGTRLTVL.

The chain carries TRBV7-9 and TRBJ2-2, with D possibly being TRBD2 (6 bases). Germline CDR1 reads SEHNR; CDR2 reads FQNEAQ (reference sequence). This CDR3 spans 14 amino acids. Trimming stripped 3 bases from V and 6 bases from J, with 11 bases between. The CDR3 DNA follows: TGTGCCAGCAGCTTGGCAGGAGGGGCCGGGGAGCTGTTTTTT. Encoded protein: CASSLAGGAGELFF.

The chain links TRBV10-3 to TRBJ1-1; D is unclear. Trimming took off 4 bases at V and 9 bases at J, with 12 bases between the two ends. Per the germline V gene, CDR1 is ENHRY and CDR2 is SYGVKD. The CDR3 length is 12 residues. The CDR3 nucleotides read TGTGCCATCAGTGGAAGTGAGTCACAAGCTTTCTTT. It is translated as CAISGSESQAFF.

The V call is TRBV29-1, the J call TRBJ2-5, with D possibly TRBD1 on 5 matching bases. The germline CDR1 and CDR2 sequences are SQVTM and ANQGSEA. This CDR3 is 13 amino acids long. Trimming took 5 bases from V and 5 from J, leaving 15 bases between them. CDR3 region: CSVPATGWETQYF. The CDR3 region has the DNA TGCAGCGTTCCGGCTACAGGTTGGGAGACCCAGTACTTC.

The chain links TRBV15 to TRBJ2-3, with a tentative D call TRBD2 (6 bases). Germline V lookup: CDR1 LNHNV, CDR2 YYDKDF (reference sequence). This CDR3 has 17 residues. V was clipped by 0 bases and J by 6 bases, with 19 bases between them. The CDR3 nucleotides are TGTGCCACCAGCAGAGATCGGGGCAGCGGGCCACGCGATACGCAGTATTTT. Residues: CATSRDRGSGPRDTQYF.

The CDR3 is CASSLEAFYQGAGETQYF. CDR3 coding DNA: TGTGCCAGCAGCTTAGAGGCTTTTTATCAGGGGGCTGGAGAGACCCAGTACTTC. This sequence joins TRBV7-6 and TRBJ2-5, with 8 bases lining up with TRBD1. This CDR3 is 18 amino acids long. CDR1 SGHVS and CDR2 FNYEAQ come from the germline V gene. The ends lost 1 base at V and 4 bases at J; junction bases unmatched: 14.

The rearrangement joins TRBV4-1 to TRBJ1-4; 7 nucleotides match TRBD1. With V trimmed by 0 bases and J by 5 bases, 15 bases remained unmatched. This CDR3 comprises 19 residues. The germline gives CDR1 MGHRA, CDR2 YSYEKL. The CDR3 nucleotides read TGCGCCAGCAGCCAAGATACCGACAGGGATATCGCCTTAAATGAAAAACTGTTTTTT. Protein sequence: CASSQDTDRDIALNEKLFF.

Turning to this clone: The sample contains more than one DNA sequence encoding this CDR3. The genes are TRBV27 and TRBJ1-2; possibly TRBD1 for D (6 bases). V was trimmed by 2 bases and J by 2 bases, leaving 9 bases between them. Germline CDR1 is MNHEY and CDR2 is SMNVEV (reference sequence). The CDR3 extends over 14 amino acids. CDR3 sequence reads: CASSLGGANYGYTF. The DNA of the CDR3 is TGTGCCAGCAGTTTAGGGGGCGCAAACTATGGCTACACCTTC.